These T cell receptor beta chains were read from a single sample in a study of T cells in Graves' hyperthyroidism and ophthalmopathy. MiXCR was run by TCRdb on the multiplex PCR reads, yielding one entry per CDR3 protein. The repertoire holds around 290,000 distinct CDR3 sequences, with approximately 12% as singletons. The sequencing sample was made of blood. All receptors derive from a woman in her twenties or thirties with Graves' hyperthyroidism that later progressed to Graves' ophthalmopathy. Both conserved end residues are part of each CDR3. Fields, in order: D gene, V gene, clone size, J gene, CDR3 protein, CDR3 DNA. The D gene is left open where the match is weak. The size field is filled for only some rows; it gives once, few, many or a size class.

d_call: -
v_call: TRBV28
clone_size: many
j_call: TRBJ2-7
cdr3_aa: CASSFMANFTYEQYF
cdr3_nt: TGTGCCAGCAGTTTTATGGCAAATTTTACCTACGAGCAGTACTTC

d_call: -
v_call: TRBV18
clone_size: many
j_call: TRBJ2-1
cdr3_aa: CASSHSPPYNEQFF
cdr3_nt: TGTGCCAGCTCGCACTCTCCCCCTTACAATGAGCAGTTCTTC

d_call: -
v_call: TRBV7-2
clone_size: many
j_call: TRBJ1-1
cdr3_aa: CASSLQGWPNVEAFF
cdr3_nt: TGTGCCAGCAGCTTGCAAGGTTGGCCGAACGTTGAAGCTTTCTTT

d_call: -
v_call: TRBV28
clone_size: few
j_call: TRBJ1-2
cdr3_aa: CASSTITGFNYGYTF
cdr3_nt: TGTGCCAGCAGTACTATCACAGGATTTAACTATGGCTACACCTTC

d_call: -
v_call: TRBV12-3/TRBV12-4
clone_size: many
j_call: TRBJ2-1
cdr3_aa: CAIEEDSYNEQFF
cdr3_nt: TGTGCCATAGAGGAGGACTCCTACAATGAGCAGTTCTTC

d_call: TRBD1
v_call: TRBV4-3
clone_size: many
j_call: TRBJ2-7
cdr3_aa: CASSQERQGEFYEQYF
cdr3_nt: TGCGCCAGCAGCCAAGAGAGACAGGGAGAGTTTTACGAGCAGTACTTC

d_call: -
v_call: TRBV3-1
clone_size: many
j_call: TRBJ1-1
cdr3_aa: CASSPFAENTEAFF
cdr3_nt: TGTGCCAGCAGCCCCTTTGCGGAGAACACTGAAGCTTTCTTT

d_call: -
v_call: TRBV20-1
clone_size: many
j_call: TRBJ2-2
cdr3_aa: CSARVAPSPTGELFF
cdr3_nt: TGCAGTGCTAGGGTTGCCCCTAGTCCTACCGGGGAGCTGTTTTTT

d_call: TRBD2
v_call: TRBV20-1
clone_size: many
j_call: TRBJ2-1
cdr3_aa: CSAPIAGEANEQFF
cdr3_nt: TGCAGTGCTCCGATAGCGGGAGAGGCGAATGAGCAGTTCTTC

d_call: -
v_call: TRBV4-1
clone_size: many
j_call: TRBJ1-2
cdr3_aa: CASSQVGSSYGYTF
cdr3_nt: TGCGCCAGCAGCCAAGTCGGATCTTCCTATGGCTACACCTTC

d_call: TRBD2
v_call: TRBV6-1
clone_size: -
j_call: TRBJ2-3
cdr3_aa: CASSYGGRAPDTQYF
cdr3_nt: TGTGCCAGCAGTTATGGCGGGAGGGCCCCAGATACGCAGTATTTT

d_call: -
v_call: TRBV3-1
clone_size: many
j_call: TRBJ1-3
cdr3_aa: CASSQSHRENTIYF
cdr3_nt: TGTGCCAGCAGCCAATCCCACAGGGAAAACACCATATATTTT

d_call: TRBD1
v_call: TRBV10-3
clone_size: many
j_call: TRBJ2-5
cdr3_aa: CAISDTGGEKETQYF
cdr3_nt: TGTGCCATCAGTGACACAGGGGGCGAGAAAGAGACCCAGTACTTC

d_call: TRBD2
v_call: TRBV9
clone_size: -
j_call: TRBJ2-3
cdr3_aa: CASSVRWIAGITDTQYF
cdr3_nt: TGTGCCAGCAGCGTGAGGTGGATAGCGGGGATCACAGATACGCAGTATTTT

d_call: TRBD2
v_call: TRBV3-1
clone_size: many
j_call: TRBJ2-5
cdr3_aa: CASSQDYFFRGGQETQYF
cdr3_nt: TGTGCCAGCAGCCAAGATTATTTCTTCCGGGGGGGCCAAGAGACCCAGTACTTC

d_call: -
v_call: TRBV12-3/TRBV12-4
clone_size: many
j_call: TRBJ2-7
cdr3_aa: CASSLARQATYEQYF
cdr3_nt: TGTGCCAGCAGTTTAGCGAGACAGGCCACCTACGAGCAGTACTTC

d_call: TRBD2
v_call: TRBV28
clone_size: many
j_call: TRBJ2-7
cdr3_aa: CASSPLPRTSVYEQYF
cdr3_nt: TGTGCCAGCAGTCCACTTCCAAGGACTAGCGTCTACGAGCAGTACTTC

d_call: -
v_call: TRBV20-1
clone_size: many
j_call: TRBJ1-5
cdr3_aa: CSAPHRLGSNQPQHF
cdr3_nt: TGCAGTGCTCCCCATCGGTTGGGGAGCAATCAGCCCCAGCATTTT

d_call: TRBD2
v_call: TRBV7-3
clone_size: few
j_call: TRBJ2-3
cdr3_aa: CASSLSGLAGETQYF
cdr3_nt: TGTGCCAGCAGCTTATCTGGGCTAGCGGGAGAGACGCAGTATTTT

d_call: -
v_call: TRBV28
clone_size: many
j_call: TRBJ2-7
cdr3_aa: CASSLMRTATYEQYF
cdr3_nt: TGTGCCAGCAGTTTAATGCGGACCGCCACCTACGAGCAGTACTTC

d_call: -
v_call: TRBV6-1
clone_size: -
j_call: TRBJ2-1
cdr3_aa: CASSEAWGEQFF
cdr3_nt: TGTGCCAGCAGTGAAGCCTGGGGGGAGCAGTTCTTC

d_call: -
v_call: TRBV20-1
clone_size: many
j_call: TRBJ1-2
cdr3_aa: CSARDLGRPTNYGYTF
cdr3_nt: TGCAGTGCTAGAGATCTCGGGAGGCCCACTAACTATGGCTACACCTTC

d_call: TRBD2
v_call: TRBV18
clone_size: -
j_call: TRBJ2-1
cdr3_aa: CASSRQEFGPTGGEQFF
cdr3_nt: TGTGCCAGCTCCAGGCAGGAATTCGGTCCTACGGGGGGTGAGCAGTTCTTC

d_call: -
v_call: TRBV7-8
clone_size: few
j_call: TRBJ1-2
cdr3_aa: CASSLVEPLGYTF
cdr3_nt: TGTGCCAGCAGCTTAGTCGAGCCGCTTGGCTACACCTTC

d_call: -
v_call: TRBV19
clone_size: many
j_call: TRBJ1-1
cdr3_aa: CASSADATQNTEAFF
cdr3_nt: TGTGCCAGTAGTGCCGACGCTACCCAGAACACTGAAGCTTTCTTT

d_call: TRBD1
v_call: TRBV28
clone_size: many
j_call: TRBJ1-5
cdr3_aa: CASSLSPFTGGPQPQHF
cdr3_nt: TGTGCCAGCAGTTTATCCCCGTTTACAGGGGGCCCTCAGCCCCAGCATTTT

d_call: -
v_call: TRBV6-5
clone_size: many
j_call: TRBJ1-5
cdr3_aa: CASSYPTEYSNQPQHF
cdr3_nt: TGTGCCAGCAGTTACCCGACAGAGTATAGCAATCAGCCCCAGCATTTT

d_call: -
v_call: TRBV7-8
clone_size: many
j_call: TRBJ2-7
cdr3_aa: CASSLLGGLGYEQYF
cdr3_nt: TGTGCCAGCAGCCTCCTTGGGGGCCTGGGATACGAGCAGTACTTC

d_call: -
v_call: TRBV12-3/TRBV12-4
clone_size: many
j_call: TRBJ1-2
cdr3_aa: CASSLGLIGYGYTF
cdr3_nt: TGTGCCAGCAGCCTCGGTTTAATTGGCTATGGCTACACCTTC

d_call: TRBD1
v_call: TRBV29-1
clone_size: few
j_call: TRBJ2-5
cdr3_aa: CSVEDRDRQETQYF
cdr3_nt: TGCAGCGTTGAAGATCGGGACAGGCAAGAGACCCAGTACTTC

d_call: -
v_call: TRBV2
clone_size: many
j_call: TRBJ1-4
cdr3_aa: CASSDETGWNEKLFF
cdr3_nt: TGTGCCAGCAGTGATGAAACAGGGTGGAATGAAAAACTGTTTTTT

d_call: TRBD1
v_call: TRBV6-2/TRBV6-3
clone_size: -
j_call: TRBJ2-2
cdr3_aa: CASSLGQGAAGELFF
cdr3_nt: TGTGCCAGCAGTTTGGGACAGGGGGCGGCGGGGGAGCTGTTTTTT

d_call: TRBD2
v_call: TRBV20-1
clone_size: many
j_call: TRBJ2-1
cdr3_aa: CSAREGLAVYNEQFF
cdr3_nt: TGCAGTGCTAGAGAAGGACTAGCGGTTTACAATGAGCAGTTCTTC

d_call: TRBD1
v_call: TRBV30
clone_size: many
j_call: TRBJ1-4
cdr3_aa: CAWSAPNRGRNEKLFF
cdr3_nt: TGTGCCTGGAGTGCCCCCAACAGGGGGCGAAATGAAAAACTGTTTTTT

d_call: -
v_call: TRBV2
clone_size: many
j_call: TRBJ1-6
cdr3_aa: CASSGDNSPLHF
cdr3_nt: TGTGCCAGCAGTGGGGATAATTCACCCCTCCACTTT

d_call: TRBD1
v_call: TRBV11-1
clone_size: many
j_call: TRBJ2-3
cdr3_aa: CASSERTGSTDTQYF
cdr3_nt: TGTGCCAGCAGCGAAAGGACAGGGAGCACAGATACGCAGTATTTT

d_call: TRBD1
v_call: TRBV7-2
clone_size: -
j_call: TRBJ1-3
cdr3_aa: CASTLPDRGPGNTIYF
cdr3_nt: TGTGCCAGCACCCTACCGGACAGGGGGCCCGGAAACACCATATATTTT

d_call: -
v_call: TRBV4-3
clone_size: many
j_call: TRBJ2-3
cdr3_aa: CASSQDMDTQYF
cdr3_nt: TGCGCCAGCAGCCAAGATATGGATACGCAGTATTTT

d_call: TRBD1
v_call: TRBV7-7
clone_size: many
j_call: TRBJ2-1
cdr3_aa: CASSANRGDNEQFF
cdr3_nt: TGTGCTAGCAGCGCAAACAGGGGGGACAATGAGCAGTTCTTC

d_call: TRBD2
v_call: TRBV27
clone_size: many
j_call: TRBJ2-6
cdr3_aa: CASRLAGGRGANVLTF
cdr3_nt: TGTGCCAGCAGACTAGCGGGAGGGCGTGGGGCCAACGTCCTGACTTTC

d_call: -
v_call: TRBV20-1
clone_size: -
j_call: TRBJ2-7
cdr3_aa: CSAEELSYEQYF
cdr3_nt: TGCAGTGCTGAGGAGCTCTCCTACGAGCAGTACTTC

d_call: TRBD1
v_call: TRBV6-1
clone_size: -
j_call: TRBJ2-7
cdr3_aa: CASRETPGQGQYEQYF
cdr3_nt: TGTGCCAGCAGGGAGACTCCGGGACAGGGACAATACGAGCAGTACTTC

d_call: -
v_call: TRBV19
clone_size: many
j_call: TRBJ2-1
cdr3_aa: CASSLGAPINEQFF
cdr3_nt: TGTGCCAGTAGTCTGGGGGCCCCAATCAATGAGCAGTTCTTC

d_call: TRBD2
v_call: TRBV27
clone_size: many
j_call: TRBJ2-7
cdr3_aa: CASSLYAPWVAGAREQYF
cdr3_nt: TGTGCCAGCAGTTTATATGCCCCTTGGGTAGCGGGAGCGAGGGAGCAGTACTTC

d_call: TRBD1
v_call: TRBV9
clone_size: few
j_call: TRBJ2-3
cdr3_aa: CASSARQGPISTDTQYF
cdr3_nt: TGTGCCAGCAGCGCTCGACAGGGGCCAATTAGCACAGATACGCAGTATTTT

d_call: -
v_call: TRBV30
clone_size: many
j_call: TRBJ2-2
cdr3_aa: CAWSVVGAGELFF
cdr3_nt: TGTGCCTGGAGTGTAGTGGGGGCCGGGGAGCTGTTTTTT

d_call: -
v_call: TRBV3-1
clone_size: many
j_call: TRBJ2-3
cdr3_aa: CASSQEGLGIWDPDTQYF
cdr3_nt: TGTGCCAGCAGCCAAGAAGGGTTGGGAATTTGGGACCCAGATACGCAGTATTTT

d_call: -
v_call: TRBV4-3
clone_size: many
j_call: TRBJ1-6
cdr3_aa: CASSQEGRLSNSPLHF
cdr3_nt: TGCGCCAGCAGCCAAGAGGGTCGGTTGAGTAATTCACCCCTCCACTTT

d_call: -
v_call: TRBV27
clone_size: many
j_call: TRBJ1-5
cdr3_aa: CASSPSQNQPQHF
cdr3_nt: TGTGCCAGCAGTCCGTCACAGAATCAGCCCCAGCATTTT

d_call: -
v_call: TRBV7-9
clone_size: many
j_call: TRBJ2-1
cdr3_aa: CASSFVYNEQFF
cdr3_nt: TGTGCCAGCAGCTTTGTCTACAATGAGCAGTTCTTC

d_call: -
v_call: TRBV6-1
clone_size: many
j_call: TRBJ2-3
cdr3_aa: CATMSYTDTQYF
cdr3_nt: TGTGCCACCATGAGCTACACAGATACGCAGTATTTT

d_call: -
v_call: TRBV11-2
clone_size: many
j_call: TRBJ1-4
cdr3_aa: CASSQYRVPNEKLFF
cdr3_nt: TGTGCCAGCAGCCAATACAGGGTTCCCAATGAAAAACTGTTTTTT

d_call: -
v_call: TRBV3-1
clone_size: many
j_call: TRBJ1-4
cdr3_aa: CASQDRTTNEKLFF
cdr3_nt: TGTGCCAGCCAGGACCGGACAACTAATGAAAAACTGTTTTTT

d_call: TRBD2
v_call: TRBV7-9
clone_size: few
j_call: TRBJ2-3
cdr3_aa: CASSPRTSGRADTQYF
cdr3_nt: TGTGCCAGCAGCCCGCGGACTAGCGGGAGGGCGGATACGCAGTATTTT

d_call: TRBD1
v_call: TRBV28
clone_size: many
j_call: TRBJ1-5
cdr3_aa: CASSSGTVYSNQPQHF
cdr3_nt: TGTGCCAGCAGTTCCGGGACAGTTTATAGCAATCAGCCCCAGCATTTT

d_call: -
v_call: TRBV29-1
clone_size: many
j_call: TRBJ1-2
cdr3_aa: CSVGGGIANYGYTF
cdr3_nt: TGCAGCGTTGGGGGTGGTATAGCTAACTATGGCTACACCTTC

d_call: -
v_call: TRBV20-1
clone_size: many
j_call: TRBJ2-1
cdr3_aa: CSALRPRDEQFF
cdr3_nt: TGCAGTGCACTAAGACCCCGGGATGAGCAGTTCTTC

d_call: -
v_call: TRBV13
clone_size: many
j_call: TRBJ2-7
cdr3_aa: CATPPDEQYF
cdr3_nt: TGTGCCACTCCCCCGGACGAGCAGTACTTC

d_call: -
v_call: TRBV5-1
clone_size: few
j_call: TRBJ2-2
cdr3_aa: CASSLEYRSAGELFF
cdr3_nt: TGCGCCAGCAGCTTGGAATACAGGTCGGCCGGGGAGCTGTTTTTT

d_call: -
v_call: TRBV13
clone_size: many
j_call: TRBJ1-5
cdr3_aa: CASSIRNQPQHF
cdr3_nt: TGTGCCAGCAGCATCCGAAATCAGCCCCAGCATTTT